This TCR beta chain is drawn from a study of early T cells in non-severe SARS-CoV-2 infection. Individually, cDNA molecules had unique molecular identifiers attached to them. TCRdb reprocessed the 5' RACE reads via MiXCR and lists one record per CDR3 protein. The sample has 45,000 to 55,000 distinct CDR3 sequences, less than 7.5% seen once; the top ten hold about 2.6%. Broader study findings: Matching with VDJdb favored anti-spike CD8 responses (missing private and CD4 specificities).

Trimming took 5 bases from V and 4 from J; bases not matched to a gene: 12. The CDR3 contains 16 residues. In germline, CDR1 is SGHKS, CDR2 YYEKEE (reference sequence). This clonotype occurred many times. Its antigen is still unknown. The clonotype comes from an adult who was a healthcare worker with PCR-confirmed SARS-CoV-2 infection or an uninfected control (not recorded which). This specimen was whole blood, taken at baseline. This chain connects TRBV5-5 to TRBJ2-1, with 7 nucleotides matching TRBD1. This CDR3 is CASSSRDSAIYNEQFF. DNA of the CDR3: TGTGCCAGCAGTTCCCGGGACAGCGCCATTTACAATGAGCAGTTCTTC.